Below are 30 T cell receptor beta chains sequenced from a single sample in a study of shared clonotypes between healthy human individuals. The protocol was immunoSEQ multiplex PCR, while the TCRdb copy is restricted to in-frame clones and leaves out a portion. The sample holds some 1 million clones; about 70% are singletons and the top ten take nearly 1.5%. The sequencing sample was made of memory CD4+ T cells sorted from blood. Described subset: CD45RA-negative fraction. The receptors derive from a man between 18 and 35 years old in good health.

CDR3 bases: TGTGCCAGCAGCCAAGATGGGAACACCATATATTTT. It specifies CASSQDGNTIYF. V usage is TRBV16 and J usage is TRBJ1-3, with unresolved D. The CDR3 consists of 12 residues. Germline CDR1 and CDR2: KGHSY and FQNENV. With 2 bases removed from V and 7 bases from J, the gap between germline ends came to 6 bases.

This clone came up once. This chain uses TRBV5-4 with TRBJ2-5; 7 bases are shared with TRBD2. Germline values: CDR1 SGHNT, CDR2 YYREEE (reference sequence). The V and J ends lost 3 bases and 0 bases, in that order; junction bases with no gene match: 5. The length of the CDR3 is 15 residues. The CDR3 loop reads CASSSRAGDQETQYF. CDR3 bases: TGTGCCAGCAGCTCGCGTGCGGGGGACCAAGAGACCCAGTACTTC.

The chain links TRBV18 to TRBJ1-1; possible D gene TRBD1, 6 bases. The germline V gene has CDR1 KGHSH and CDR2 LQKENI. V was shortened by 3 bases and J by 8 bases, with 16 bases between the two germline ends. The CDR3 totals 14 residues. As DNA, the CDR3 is TGTGCCAGCTCACCGGGGGCCAGTAACGGGGAAGCTTTCTTT. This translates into CASSPGASNGEAFF.

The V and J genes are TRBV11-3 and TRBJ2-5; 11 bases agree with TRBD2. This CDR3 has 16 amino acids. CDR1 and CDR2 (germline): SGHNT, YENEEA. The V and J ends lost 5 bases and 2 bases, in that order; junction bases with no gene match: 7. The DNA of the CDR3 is TGTGCCAGCAGCGGAGGTCCTAGCGGGGGGCAAGAGACCCAGTACTTC. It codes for CASSGGPSGGQETQYF.

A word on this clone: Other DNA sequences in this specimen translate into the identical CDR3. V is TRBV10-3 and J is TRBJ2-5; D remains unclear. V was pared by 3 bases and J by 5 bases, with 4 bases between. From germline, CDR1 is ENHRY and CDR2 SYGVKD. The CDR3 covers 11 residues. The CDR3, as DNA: TGTGCCATCAGTGACGGGGAGACCCAGTACTTC. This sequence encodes CAISDGETQYF.

The DNA of the CDR3 is TGTGCCAGCAGGGTCGGTGGGGTTCCAGATACGCAGTATTTT. Its protein is CASRVGGVPDTQYF. The V gene is TRBV7-3, the J gene TRBJ2-3; D gene ambiguous. The length of the CDR3 is 14 residues. Trimming removed 6 bases from V and 4 bases from J, with 14 bases in between. Germline V gene sequence: CDR1 SGHTA, CDR2 FQGTGA. The full variable domain, completed using reference TRBV7-3 and TRBJ2-3, is GAGVSQTPSNKVTEKGKYVELRCDPISGHTALYWYRQSLGQGPEFLIYFQGTGAADDSGLPNDRFFAVRPEGSVSTLKIQRTERGDSAVYLCASRVGGVPDTQYFGPGTRLTVL.

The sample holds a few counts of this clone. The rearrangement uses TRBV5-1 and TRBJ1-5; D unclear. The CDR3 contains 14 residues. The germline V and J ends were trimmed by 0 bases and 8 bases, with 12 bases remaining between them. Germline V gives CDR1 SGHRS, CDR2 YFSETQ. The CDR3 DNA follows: TGCGCCAGCAGCTTGGAGGGCCGGAACGAGCCCCAGCATTTT. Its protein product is CASSLEGRNEPQHF.

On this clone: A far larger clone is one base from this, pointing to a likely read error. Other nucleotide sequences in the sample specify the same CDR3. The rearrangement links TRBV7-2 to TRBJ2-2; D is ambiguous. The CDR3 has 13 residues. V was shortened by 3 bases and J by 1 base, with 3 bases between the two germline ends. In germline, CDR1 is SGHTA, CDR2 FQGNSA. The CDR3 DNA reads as TGTGCCAGCAGCTTGGGGAACACCGGGGAGCTGTTTTTT. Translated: CASSLGNTGELFF.

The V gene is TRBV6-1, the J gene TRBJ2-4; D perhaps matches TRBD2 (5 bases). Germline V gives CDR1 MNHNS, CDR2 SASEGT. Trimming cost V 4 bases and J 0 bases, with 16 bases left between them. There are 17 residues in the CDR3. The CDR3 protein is CASSVKPSQLAKNIQYF. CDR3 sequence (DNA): TGTGCCAGCAGTGTCAAGCCTAGCCAACTAGCCAAAAACATTCAGTACTTC.

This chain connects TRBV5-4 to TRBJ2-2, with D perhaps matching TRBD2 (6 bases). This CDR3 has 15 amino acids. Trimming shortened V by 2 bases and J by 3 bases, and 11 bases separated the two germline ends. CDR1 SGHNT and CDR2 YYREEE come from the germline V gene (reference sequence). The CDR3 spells CASSLQRVHTGELFF. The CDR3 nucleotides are TGTGCCAGCAGCTTACAGCGGGTACACACCGGGGAGCTGTTTTTT.

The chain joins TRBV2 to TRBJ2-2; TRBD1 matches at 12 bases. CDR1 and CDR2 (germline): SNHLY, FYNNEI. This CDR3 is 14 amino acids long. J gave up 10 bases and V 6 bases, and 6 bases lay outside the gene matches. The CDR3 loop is CASSRDRGLEELFF. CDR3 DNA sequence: TGTGCCAGCAGCCGGGACAGGGGGCTTGAGGAGCTGTTTTTT.

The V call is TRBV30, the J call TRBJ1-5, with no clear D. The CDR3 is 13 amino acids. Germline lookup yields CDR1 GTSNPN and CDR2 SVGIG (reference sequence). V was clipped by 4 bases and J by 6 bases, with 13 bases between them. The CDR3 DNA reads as TGTGCCTGGACCCCAACCCCGGGTCAGCCCCAGCATTTT. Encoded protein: CAWTPTPGQPQHF.

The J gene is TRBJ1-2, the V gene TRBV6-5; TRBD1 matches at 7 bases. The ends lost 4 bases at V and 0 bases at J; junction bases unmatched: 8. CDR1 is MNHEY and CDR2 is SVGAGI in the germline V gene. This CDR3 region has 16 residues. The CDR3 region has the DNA TGTGCCAGCAGTTCCAGGGGGGCGAGCGCTAACTATGGCTACACCTTC. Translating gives CASSSRGASANYGYTF.

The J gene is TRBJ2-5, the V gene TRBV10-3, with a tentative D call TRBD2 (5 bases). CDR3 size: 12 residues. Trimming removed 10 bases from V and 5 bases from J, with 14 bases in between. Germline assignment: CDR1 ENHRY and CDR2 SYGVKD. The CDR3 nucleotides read TGTGCCACCGGTCCTGGCGGGGAGACCCAGTACTTC. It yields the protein CATGPGGETQYF.

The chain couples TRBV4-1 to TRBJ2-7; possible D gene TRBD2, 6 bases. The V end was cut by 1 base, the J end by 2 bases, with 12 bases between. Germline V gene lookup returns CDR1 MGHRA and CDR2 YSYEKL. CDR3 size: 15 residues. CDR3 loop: CASSQVTGGTYEQYF. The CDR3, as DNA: TGCGCCAGCAGCCAAGTAACTGGCGGGACCTACGAGCAGTACTTC.

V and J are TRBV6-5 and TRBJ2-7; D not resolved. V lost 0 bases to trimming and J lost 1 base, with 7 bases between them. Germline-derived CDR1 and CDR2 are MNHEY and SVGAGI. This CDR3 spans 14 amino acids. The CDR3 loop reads CASSYSARSYEQYF. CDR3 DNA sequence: TGTGCCAGCAGTTACTCAGCCAGGTCCTACGAGCAGTACTTC.

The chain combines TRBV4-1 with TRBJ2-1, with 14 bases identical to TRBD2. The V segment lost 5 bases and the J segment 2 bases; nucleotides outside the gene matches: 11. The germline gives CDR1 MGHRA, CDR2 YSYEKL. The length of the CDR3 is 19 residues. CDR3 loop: CASSYSGTSGSGTYNEQFF. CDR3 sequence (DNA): TGCGCCAGCAGCTATTCCGGGACTAGCGGGAGCGGCACCTACAATGAGCAGTTCTTC.

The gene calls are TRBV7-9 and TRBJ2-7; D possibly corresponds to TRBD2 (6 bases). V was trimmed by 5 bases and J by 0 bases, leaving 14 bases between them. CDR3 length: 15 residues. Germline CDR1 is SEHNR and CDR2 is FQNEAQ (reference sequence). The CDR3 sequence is CASSHLTRDSYEQYF. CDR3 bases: TGTGCCAGCAGCCACCTGACTAGGGACTCCTACGAGCAGTACTTC. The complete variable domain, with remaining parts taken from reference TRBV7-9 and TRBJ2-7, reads DTGVSQNPRHKITKRGQNVTFRCDPISEHNRLYWYRQTLGQGPEFLTYFQNEAQLEKSRLLSDRFSAERPKGSFSTLEIQRTEQGDSAMYLCASSHLTRDSYEQYFGPGTRLTVT.

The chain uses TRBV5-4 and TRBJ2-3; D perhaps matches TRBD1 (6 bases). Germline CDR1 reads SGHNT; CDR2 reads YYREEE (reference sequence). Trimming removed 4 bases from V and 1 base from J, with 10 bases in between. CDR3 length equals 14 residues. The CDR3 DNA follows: TGTGCCAGCAGCGAGGACAGAGGCACAGATACGCAGTATTTT. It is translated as CASSEDRGTDTQYF.

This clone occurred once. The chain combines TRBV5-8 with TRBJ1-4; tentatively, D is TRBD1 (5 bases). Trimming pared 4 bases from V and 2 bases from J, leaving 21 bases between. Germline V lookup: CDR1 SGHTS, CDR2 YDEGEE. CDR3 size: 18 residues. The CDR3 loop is CASSGGRPAVSTNEKLFF. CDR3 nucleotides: TGTGCCAGCAGCGGGGGACGGCCTGCGGTTTCGACTAATGAAAAACTGTTTTTT.

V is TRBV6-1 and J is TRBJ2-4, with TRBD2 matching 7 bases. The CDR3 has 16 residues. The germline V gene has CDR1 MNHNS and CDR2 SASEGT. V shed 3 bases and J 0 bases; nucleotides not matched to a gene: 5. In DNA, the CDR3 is TGTGCCAGCAGTGATGCGGGGGAAGGAGCCAAAAACATTCAGTACTTC. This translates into CASSDAGEGAKNIQYF.

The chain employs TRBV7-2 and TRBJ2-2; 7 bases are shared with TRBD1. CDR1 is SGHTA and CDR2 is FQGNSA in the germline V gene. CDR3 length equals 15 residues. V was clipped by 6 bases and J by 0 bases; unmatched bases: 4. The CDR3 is CASRLQGTNTGELFF. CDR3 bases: TGTGCCAGCAGGTTACAGGGGACGAACACCGGGGAGCTGTTTTTT.

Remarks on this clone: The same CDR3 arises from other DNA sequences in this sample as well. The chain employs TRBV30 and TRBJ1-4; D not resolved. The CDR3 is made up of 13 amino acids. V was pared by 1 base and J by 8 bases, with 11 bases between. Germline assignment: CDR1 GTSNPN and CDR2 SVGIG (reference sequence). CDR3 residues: CAWSAGRREKLFF. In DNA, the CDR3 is TGTGCCTGGAGTGCCGGGCGGAGGGAAAAACTGTTTTTT.

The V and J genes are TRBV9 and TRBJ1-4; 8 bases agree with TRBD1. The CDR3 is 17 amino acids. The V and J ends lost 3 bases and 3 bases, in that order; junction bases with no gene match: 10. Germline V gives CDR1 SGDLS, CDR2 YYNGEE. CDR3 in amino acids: CASSGAAGQDPNEKLFF. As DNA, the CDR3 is TGTGCCAGCAGCGGTGCCGCGGGACAGGATCCTAATGAAAAACTGTTTTTT.

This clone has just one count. CDR3 sequence reads: CARSFYRDRVPYEQYF. The CDR3, as DNA: TGTGCCAGAAGCTTTTACCGCGACAGGGTTCCCTACGAGCAGTACTTC. The rearrangement uses TRBV7-5 and TRBJ2-7; TRBD1, the table's D call, lacks a check against the DNA. TRBV7-5 is a pseudogene locus. The CDR3 runs to 16 residues.

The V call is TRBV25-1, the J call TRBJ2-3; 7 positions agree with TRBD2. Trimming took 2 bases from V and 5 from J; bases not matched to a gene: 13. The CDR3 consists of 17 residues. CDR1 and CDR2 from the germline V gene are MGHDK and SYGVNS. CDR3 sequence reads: CASSEERGPGRVDTQYF. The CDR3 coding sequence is TGTGCCAGCAGTGAAGAGCGAGGCCCAGGGAGGGTAGATACGCAGTATTTT.

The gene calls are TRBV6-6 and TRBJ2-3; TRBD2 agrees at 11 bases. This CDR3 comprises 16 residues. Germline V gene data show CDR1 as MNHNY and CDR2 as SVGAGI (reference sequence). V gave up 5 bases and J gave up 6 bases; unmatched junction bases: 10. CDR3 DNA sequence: TGTGCCAGCAGTCCCCGAGGTAGCGGGAGGGTGGATACGCAGTATTTT. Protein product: CASSPRGSGRVDTQYF.

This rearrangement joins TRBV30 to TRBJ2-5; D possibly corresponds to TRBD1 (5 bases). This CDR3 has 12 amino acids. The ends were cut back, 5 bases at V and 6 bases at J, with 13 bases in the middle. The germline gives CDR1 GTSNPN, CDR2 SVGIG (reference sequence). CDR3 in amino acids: CAWEDSAKTQYF. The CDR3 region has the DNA TGTGCCTGGGAAGACAGTGCGAAGACCCAGTACTTC.

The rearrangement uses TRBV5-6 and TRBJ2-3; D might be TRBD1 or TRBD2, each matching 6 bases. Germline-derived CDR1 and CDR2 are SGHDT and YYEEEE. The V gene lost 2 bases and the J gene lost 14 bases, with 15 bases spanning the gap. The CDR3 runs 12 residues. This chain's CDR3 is CASSFEGEVRYF. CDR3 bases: TGTGCCAGCAGCTTCGAGGGGGAGGTTCGGTATTTT.

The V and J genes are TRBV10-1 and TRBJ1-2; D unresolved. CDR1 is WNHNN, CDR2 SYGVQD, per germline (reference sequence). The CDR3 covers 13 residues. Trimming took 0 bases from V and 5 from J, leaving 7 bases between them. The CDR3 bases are TGCGCCAGCAGTGAGTCGTTATCGTATGGCTACACCTTC. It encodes CASSESLSYGYTF.